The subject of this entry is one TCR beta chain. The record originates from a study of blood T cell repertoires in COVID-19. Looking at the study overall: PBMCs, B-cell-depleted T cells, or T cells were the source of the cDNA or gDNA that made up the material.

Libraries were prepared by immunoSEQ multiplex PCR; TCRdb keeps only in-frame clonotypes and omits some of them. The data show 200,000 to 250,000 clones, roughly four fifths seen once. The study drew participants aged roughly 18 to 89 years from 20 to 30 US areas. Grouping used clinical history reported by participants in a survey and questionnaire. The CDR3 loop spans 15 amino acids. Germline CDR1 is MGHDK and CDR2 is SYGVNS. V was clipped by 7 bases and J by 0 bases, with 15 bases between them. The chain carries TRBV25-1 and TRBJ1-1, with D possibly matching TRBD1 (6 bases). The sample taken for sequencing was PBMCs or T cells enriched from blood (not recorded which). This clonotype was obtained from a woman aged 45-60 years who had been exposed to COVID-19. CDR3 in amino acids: CASTRRGGVNTEAFF. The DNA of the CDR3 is TGTGCCAGCACCCGAAGAGGGGGGGTGAACACTGAAGCTTTCTTT.